These 10 T cell receptor beta chains were all obtained from the same sample, sequenced in a study of T cells in women clearing cervical HPV infection. Method: immunoSEQ multiplex PCR; TCRdb's copy keeps in-frame clones and lacks some. Its table records around 35,000 clones. Sequenced material: blood buffy coat. These receptors were taken from a woman between 18 and 70 years old with a cervical HPV16 infection that either progressed to CIN3+ or cleared (not recorded which).

Worth noting for this clone: The read ends 3 residues before the CDR3 terminus; that terminus is restored from the germline J gene. The chain couples TRBV19 to TRBJ2-2, with D unclear. Looked up from germline, CDR1 is LNHDA and CDR2 is SQIVND (reference sequence). The CDR3 spans 13 residues. The CDR3: CASTVATNEKLFF. The sequenced CDR3 bases are TGTGCCAGTACCGTAGCAACTAATGAAAAG.

Its frequency marks this clone as medium-sized. The sequenced fragment ends 3 residues before the CDR3 boundary, so the rest is inferred from the germline J gene. This chain connects TRBV19 to TRBJ2-5; tentative D call: TRBD2 (5 bases). The CDR3 has 14 amino acids. CDR1 is LNHDA, CDR2 SQIVND, per germline (reference sequence). Deletions cut 5 bases from V and 5 bases from J, with 15 bases between. The CDR3 reads CASSFSGPSETQYF. Incomplete CDR3 DNA: TGTGCCAGTAGTTTCAGCGGTCCATCGGAGACC.

Remarks on this clone: The DNA ends 3 residues before the CDR3 does, and the rest of the CDR3 is filled in from the germline J gene. This chain uses TRBV18 with TRBJ1-2; tentatively, D is TRBD1 (5 bases). The length of the CDR3 is 15 residues. CDR1 and CDR2 from the germline V gene are KGHSH and LQKENI. The CDR3 region is CASSPGVLAKNIYTF. Partial CDR3 DNA: TGTGCCAGCTCACCGGGGGTACTAGCCAAAAACATC.

This clone registers medium-sized by frequency. The read halts 3 residues ahead of the CDR3 end, with the missing end drawn from the germline J gene. The V call is TRBV18, the J call TRBJ2-3; 8 bases line up with TRBD1. The CDR3 covers 15 residues. Germline V lookup: CDR1 KGHSH, CDR2 LQKENI. V dropped 6 bases and J dropped 6; count of bases not matched to a gene: 11. The CDR3 reads CASSPGQAGVDTQYF. The DNA read from the CDR3 is TGTGCCAGCTCCCCGGGACAGGCCGGGGTTGATACG.

On this clone itself: The CDR3 goes on 3 residues after the read ends, and that part is filled in from the germline J gene. The rearrangement uses TRBV7-9 and TRBJ1-1; 8 bases line up with TRBD1. Germline V gene sequence: CDR1 SEHNR, CDR2 FQNEAQ (reference sequence). The ends lost 6 bases at V and 1 base at J; junction bases unmatched: 7. The CDR3 runs to 15 residues. The part of the CDR3 DNA that was read is TGTGCCAGCAGTGGTACAGGGGGGAGGAACACTGAA. Its protein product is CASSGTGGRNTE. The CDR3 in its entirety is CASSGTGGRNTEAFF.

Comment on this clone: The read falls 3 residues short of the CDR3 end, and the missing part is taken from the germline J gene. V is TRBV9 and J is TRBJ2-7; a weak D match, TRBD2 (6 bases). Germline V CDR1 and CDR2: SGDLS, YYNGEE. Trimming took off 0 bases at V and 6 bases at J, with 10 bases between the two ends. This CDR3 has 13 residues. This CDR3 is CASSVEEGFEQYF. The sequenced CDR3 bases are TGTGCCAGCAGCGTAGAGGAGGGTTTCGAG. The entire variable domain, with the rest obtained from reference TRBV9 and TRBJ2-7, is as follows: DSGVTQTPKHLITATGQRVTLRCSPRSGDLSVYWYQQSLDQGLQFLIQYYNGEERAKGNILERFSAQQFPDLHSELNLSSLELGDSALYFCASSVEEGFEQYFGPGTRLTVT.

On this clone itself: Read sequence stops 3 residues before the CDR3 end, and the germline J gene provides the missing end. The chain employs TRBV7-9 and TRBJ2-2; tentative D call: TRBD1 (6 bases). The length of the CDR3 is 14 residues. V lost 5 bases to trimming and J lost 1 base, with 8 bases between them. CDR1 is SEHNR, CDR2 FQNEAQ, per germline (reference sequence). Incomplete CDR3 DNA: TGTGCCAGCAGCGTGACAGGGAACACCGGGGAG. This sequence encodes CASSVTGNTGE. The full CDR3 protein is CASSVTGNTGELFF.

Note on this clone: The CDR3 is cut off 3 residues early in the read; its end comes from the germline J gene. This chain uses TRBV2 with TRBJ2-3, with TRBD2 matching over 15 bases. Germline V gene sequence: CDR1 SNHLY, CDR2 FYNNEI. V gave up 4 bases and J gave up 4 bases; unmatched junction bases: 6. The CDR3 has 17 residues. CDR3 sequence reads: CASSGGGLAGGADTQYF. The covered CDR3 bases are TGTGCCAGCAGTGGGGGCGGACTAGCGGGGGGGGCAGATACG.

Details on this clone: The CDR3 is cut off 3 residues early in the read; its end comes from the germline J gene. The genes are TRBV19 and TRBJ1-5; 7 positions agree with TRBD1. Germline assignment: CDR1 LNHDA and CDR2 SQIVND (reference sequence). V lost 3 bases and J lost 6; bases outside the gene matches: 2. This CDR3 has 13 amino acids. CDR3 sequence reads: CASSIQGGQPQHF. Incomplete CDR3 DNA: TGTGCCAGTAGTATTCAGGGGGGTCAGCCC.

In regard to this clone: The missing CDR3 end, 3 residues past where the read stops, is filled in from the germline J gene. This sequence joins TRBV29-1 and TRBJ2-3; TRBD1 matches 7 bases. Germline values: CDR1 SQVTM, CDR2 ANQGSEA. The CDR3 spans 15 residues. The sequenced part of the CDR3 DNA is TGCAGCGTTGAAGATAAGGACAGGACGGACCTCCCG. This translates into CSVEDKDRTDLP. The CDR3 as a whole reads CSVEDKDRTDLPQYF.